This TCR beta chain stems from a study of shared clonotypes between healthy human individuals. TCRdb's copy holds only in-frame clones and misses some; the assay was immunoSEQ multiplex PCR. The data hold 300,000 to 400,000 clones, with roughly 80% observed a single time. Germline V gives CDR1 SGHNT, CDR2 YYREEE (reference sequence). With 0 bases removed from V and 6 bases from J, the gap between germline ends came to 14 bases. This CDR3 comprises 15 residues. Sequenced input: memory CD4+ T cells sorted from blood. Indicated subset: CD45RA-negative fraction. This receptor was taken from a man aged 25 to 40 in good health. The V call is TRBV5-4, the J call TRBJ2-3; either TRBD1 or TRBD2 may fit D (5 bases each). The CDR3 loop is CASSLDGGGRDTQYF. The CDR3 nucleotides read TGTGCCAGCAGCTTGGATGGTGGGGGTAGGGATACGCAGTATTTT.